In its sample, the clone carrying this T cell receptor beta chain was seen a few times. Deletions cut 3 bases from V and 8 bases from J, with 5 bases between. CDR3 size: 12 residues. Germline CDR1 SGHDN, CDR2 FVKESK. Per the authors' pipeline: It was from reference gene primer amplification that nucleated cell counts were estimated. Clones were read by immunoSEQ multiplex PCR, and TCRdb kept only the in-frame ones, dropping some. V and J calls and clone size are those listed in that table; D and trimming were worked out from the DNA. Of 200,000 to 250,000 clones listed, approximately 79% were seen once; the top ten hold under 4.5%. This sample was taken from a study of blood T cell repertoires in COVID-19.

Material: peripheral blood. V usage is TRBV14 and J usage is TRBJ1-6; no reliable D call. This receptor was obtained from a woman between 40 and 55 years old with active or convalescent COVID-19. In DNA, the CDR3 is TGTGCCAGCAGCCACAGTGATTCACCCCTCCACTTT. Encoded protein: CASSHSDSPLHF.